This T cell receptor (beta chain) was observed in a study of HIV-infected patients and healthy controls. Reverse transcription used around 500 ng RNA and constant-region primers for alpha and beta. Alpha and beta chain libraries were made separately by chain-specific third strand synthesis with multiplexing indices. A 12-nucleotide barcode per molecule came from two concatenated random hexamers added pre-amplification. MiXCR was run by TCRdb on the 5' RACE reads, yielding one entry per CDR3 protein. The sample includes about 4,200 distinct CDR3 sequences, approximately 12% seen only once; the top ten take over 11%. Sample share makes this clonotype medium-sized. Whole blood was used without fractionation, so all unsorted peripheral T cells were included. RNA came from 2.5 to 3 ml of peripheral blood. Germline V CDR1 and CDR2: LGHNT, FRNRAP. The length of the CDR3 is 17 residues. V shed 0 bases and J shed 1 base, with 14 bases lying between them.

The sequence came from an adult with HIV infection. The sample here was blood, taken before antiretroviral therapy. V is TRBV12-5 and J is TRBJ2-3; tentatively, D is TRBD1 or TRBD2 (6 bases each). CDR3 amino acids: CASGLVRGTEGTDTQYF. The CDR3 region has the DNA TGTGCTAGTGGTTTGGTAAGGGGGACTGAGGGCACAGATACGCAGTATTTT.